These T cell receptor beta chains were read from a single sample in a study of blood T cell repertoires in COVID-19. TCRdb's copy holds only in-frame clones and misses some; the assay was immunoSEQ multiplex PCR. There are about 200,000 clones in the sample; 82% occur only once, and around 8% lies in the top ten. Input material: peripheral blood. The receptors were sampled from a woman aged 60 to 75 with COVID-19, enrolled during active disease. Each CDR3 is given with its conserved first and last residue. A D gene is named only where the DNA matches it firmly. The size field is filled for only some rows; it gives once, few, many or a size class.

V gene: TRBV4-1; J gene: TRBJ1-1; clone size: NA; D gene: NA; CDR3 protein: CASSPPGRNTEAFF; CDR3 DNA: TGCGCCAGCAGCCCGCCGGGTCGGAACACTGAAGCTTTCTTT
V gene: TRBV29-1; J gene: TRBJ2-2; clone size: NA; D gene: NA; CDR3 protein: CSVVSAGNTGELFF; CDR3 DNA: TGCAGCGTTGTATCTGCGGGAAACACCGGGGAGCTGTTTTTT
V gene: TRBV29-1; J gene: TRBJ2-7; clone size: NA; D gene: NA; CDR3 protein: CSVEEGAYEQYF; CDR3 DNA: TGCAGCGTTGAGGAGGGTGCCTACGAGCAGTACTTC
V gene: TRBV6-2/TRBV6-3; J gene: TRBJ1-3; clone size: NA; D gene: NA; CDR3 protein: CASSFQAAGNTIYF; CDR3 DNA: TGTGCCAGCAGTTTCCAGGCTGCGGGAAACACCATATATTTT
V gene: TRBV11-2; J gene: TRBJ2-5; clone size: NA; D gene: TRBD1; CDR3 protein: CASSFGGTGLETQYF; CDR3 DNA: TGTGCCAGCAGCTTCGGTGGGACAGGGCTAGAGACCCAGTACTTC
V gene: TRBV7-2; J gene: TRBJ1-6; clone size: NA; D gene: NA; CDR3 protein: CASSLALGGYNSPLHF; CDR3 DNA: TGTGCCAGCAGCTTAGCGTTGGGGGGGTATAATTCACCCCTCCACTTT
V gene: TRBV27; J gene: TRBJ2-5; clone size: NA; D gene: NA; CDR3 protein: CASSPTRIAGPTLGETQYF; CDR3 DNA: TGTGCCAGCAGTCCCACACGGATCGCGGGACCTACCCTGGGAGAGACCCAGTACTTC
V gene: TRBV7-3; J gene: TRBJ2-2; clone size: NA; D gene: NA; CDR3 protein: CASSLSTANTGELFF; CDR3 DNA: TGTGCCAGCAGCTTGTCGACAGCGAACACCGGGGAGCTGTTTTTT
V gene: TRBV9; J gene: TRBJ2-3; clone size: NA; D gene: TRBD2; CDR3 protein: CASSIVLAATTDTQYF; CDR3 DNA: TGTGCCAGCAGCATCGTACTAGCGGCAACAACAGATACGCAGTATTTT
V gene: TRBV19; J gene: TRBJ1-1; clone size: few; D gene: NA; CDR3 protein: CASSIGGSRAGDTEAFF; CDR3 DNA: TGTGCCAGTAGTATAGGAGGATCGAGGGCAGGGGACACTGAAGCTTTCTTT
V gene: TRBV6-5; J gene: TRBJ2-6; clone size: NA; D gene: TRBD2; CDR3 protein: CASSYLGGAGANVLTF; CDR3 DNA: TGTGCCAGCAGTTACTTGGGGGGGGCTGGGGCCAACGTCCTGACTTTC
V gene: TRBV18; J gene: TRBJ1-6; clone size: once; D gene: NA; CDR3 protein: CASSPPWRETDSSYNSPLHF; CDR3 DNA: TGTGCCAGCTCACCACCGTGGAGGGAGACAGATAGCTCCTATAATTCACCCCTCCACTTT
V gene: TRBV24-1; J gene: TRBJ1-3; clone size: NA; D gene: NA; CDR3 protein: CATSDGSSGNTIYF; CDR3 DNA: TGTGCCACCAGTGACGGGAGCTCTGGAAACACCATATATTTT
V gene: TRBV21-1; J gene: TRBJ2-6; clone size: NA; D gene: NA; CDR3 protein: CASSKDPWGGSSGANVLTF; CDR3 DNA: TGTGCCAGCAGCAAAGATCCCTGGGGGGGGAGTTCTGGGGCCAACGTCCTGACTTTC
V gene: TRBV15; J gene: TRBJ2-5; clone size: NA; D gene: NA; CDR3 protein: CATSRDGGGGETQYF; CDR3 DNA: TGTGCCACCAGCAGAGATGGAGGGGGAGGGGAGACCCAGTACTTC
V gene: TRBV12-3/TRBV12-4; J gene: TRBJ2-1; clone size: NA; D gene: NA; CDR3 protein: CASSTQTDNEQFF; CDR3 DNA: TGTGCCAGCAGTACCCAGACAGACAATGAGCAGTTCTTC
V gene: TRBV5-4; J gene: TRBJ2-7; clone size: NA; D gene: TRBD1; CDR3 protein: CASSLGFGTGAYEQYF; CDR3 DNA: TGTGCCAGCAGCTTGGGTTTCGGGACAGGGGCCTACGAGCAGTACTTC
V gene: TRBV6-5; J gene: TRBJ2-6; clone size: once; D gene: NA; CDR3 protein: CASTRAGANVLTF; CDR3 DNA: TGTGCGAGCACGAGGGCTGGGGCCAACGTCCTGACTTTC
V gene: TRBV19; J gene: TRBJ1-5; clone size: NA; D gene: NA; CDR3 protein: CASSMTSEQPQHF; CDR3 DNA: TGTGCCAGTAGTATGACTTCTGAGCAGCCCCAGCATTTT
V gene: TRBV5-1; J gene: TRBJ1-2; clone size: NA; D gene: NA; CDR3 protein: CASSPGGANYGYTF; CDR3 DNA: TGCGCCAGCAGCCCCGGGGGAGCTAACTATGGCTACACCTTC
V gene: TRBV10-3; J gene: TRBJ2-1; clone size: NA; D gene: TRBD2; CDR3 protein: CAIRTSGGSSYNEQFF; CDR3 DNA: TGTGCCATTCGGACTAGCGGGGGGTCTTCCTACAATGAGCAGTTCTTC
V gene: TRBV7-2; J gene: TRBJ2-5; clone size: NA; D gene: NA; CDR3 protein: CASSLRPQLAGVVETQYF; CDR3 DNA: TGTGCCAGCAGCTTAAGGCCCCAGCTAGCCGGTGTGGTAGAGACCCAGTACTTC
V gene: TRBV3-1/TRBV3-2; J gene: TRBJ1-2; clone size: NA; D gene: TRBD1; CDR3 protein: CASSQVETGVDGYTF; CDR3 DNA: TGTGCCAGCAGCCAAGTAGAAACAGGGGTCGATGGCTACACCTTC
V gene: TRBV10-3; J gene: TRBJ1-1; clone size: NA; D gene: NA; CDR3 protein: CAISVAGEGGEAFF; CDR3 DNA: TGTGCCATCAGTGTCGCCGGGGAGGGGGGCGAAGCTTTCTTT
V gene: TRBV7-2; J gene: TRBJ2-1; clone size: NA; D gene: TRBD2; CDR3 protein: CASSLSGRADNEQFF; CDR3 DNA: TGTGCCAGCAGCTTAAGCGGGAGAGCGGACAATGAGCAGTTCTTC
V gene: TRBV19; J gene: TRBJ1-6; clone size: NA; D gene: TRBD1; CDR3 protein: CASSARTGTGSNSPLHF; CDR3 DNA: TGTGCCAGTAGTGCTCGAACCGGGACAGGGAGTAATTCACCCCTCCACTTT
V gene: TRBV6-2/TRBV6-3; J gene: TRBJ2-7; clone size: NA; D gene: NA; CDR3 protein: CASSYLQPSSYEQYF; CDR3 DNA: TGTGCCAGCAGTTATTTACAGCCGAGCTCCTACGAGCAGTACTTC
V gene: TRBV5-4; J gene: TRBJ1-1; clone size: NA; D gene: NA; CDR3 protein: CASSSNRDSAEAFF; CDR3 DNA: TGTGCCAGCAGTAGTAACAGGGATTCGGCTGAAGCTTTCTTT
V gene: TRBV29-1; J gene: TRBJ2-3; clone size: NA; D gene: TRBD2; CDR3 protein: CSVEGTSGSSADTQYF; CDR3 DNA: TGCAGCGTTGAAGGGACTAGCGGGAGTAGTGCAGATACGCAGTATTTT
V gene: TRBV5-3; J gene: TRBJ1-4; clone size: NA; D gene: NA; CDR3 protein: CARSSEDSPNEKLFF; CDR3 DNA: TGTGCCAGAAGCTCTGAGGACAGCCCTAATGAAAAACTGTTTTTT
V gene: TRBV11-2; J gene: TRBJ2-7; clone size: few; D gene: TRBD2; CDR3 protein: CASSTRLARAYEQYF; CDR3 DNA: TGTGCCAGCAGCACACGACTAGCTAGGGCCTACGAGCAGTACTTC
V gene: TRBV7-2; J gene: TRBJ1-2; clone size: NA; D gene: NA; CDR3 protein: CASSPDSYGYTF; CDR3 DNA: TGTGCCAGCAGCCCCGACAGCTATGGCTACACCTTC
V gene: TRBV25-1; J gene: TRBJ2-7; clone size: few; D gene: NA; CDR3 protein: CASSDSRFARFYEQYF; CDR3 DNA: TGTGCCAGCAGTGATTCCCGGTTTGCTAGATTCTACGAGCAGTACTTC
V gene: TRBV5-1; J gene: TRBJ1-6; clone size: few; D gene: TRBD1; CDR3 protein: CASSYGTGDSYNSPLHF; CDR3 DNA: TGCGCCAGCAGCTACGGGACAGGCGACTCCTATAATTCACCCCTCCACTTT
V gene: TRBV28; J gene: TRBJ1-2; clone size: NA; D gene: NA; CDR3 protein: CASRPRTAPSNYGYTF; CDR3 DNA: TGTGCCAGCAGACCCCGGACAGCCCCTTCTAACTATGGCTACACCTTC
V gene: TRBV18; J gene: TRBJ1-6; clone size: NA; D gene: NA; CDR3 protein: CASSLKTDNSPLHF; CDR3 DNA: TGTGCCAGCTCCTTAAAAACGGATAATTCACCCCTCCACTTT
V gene: TRBV10-1; J gene: TRBJ1-1; clone size: NA; D gene: TRBD1; CDR3 protein: CASSETGGVTEAFF; CDR3 DNA: TGCGCCAGCAGTGAGACAGGGGGGGTGACTGAAGCTTTCTTT
V gene: TRBV6-4; J gene: TRBJ2-1; clone size: NA; D gene: TRBD2; CDR3 protein: CASSEDLAGGLYNEQFF; CDR3 DNA: TGTGCCAGCAGTGAAGACTTAGCGGGGGGACTCTACAATGAGCAGTTCTTC
V gene: TRBV10-3; J gene: TRBJ2-3; clone size: NA; D gene: NA; CDR3 protein: CAISESGASTDTQYF; CDR3 DNA: TGTGCCATCAGTGAGTCAGGGGCTAGCACAGATACGCAGTATTTT
V gene: TRBV25-1; J gene: TRBJ1-1; clone size: NA; D gene: NA; CDR3 protein: CASSEPGRNTEAFF; CDR3 DNA: TGTGCCAGCAGTGAGCCTGGCCGGAACACTGAAGCTTTCTTT
V gene: TRBV5-1; J gene: TRBJ1-5; clone size: NA; D gene: NA; CDR3 protein: CASRDNADQPQHF; CDR3 DNA: TGCGCCAGCAGGGACAATGCCGATCAGCCCCAGCATTTT
V gene: TRBV19; J gene: TRBJ2-1; clone size: few; D gene: NA; CDR3 protein: CASSISFRSYNEQFF; CDR3 DNA: TGTGCCAGTAGTATATCGTTCAGGTCATACAATGAGCAGTTCTTC
V gene: TRBV6-5; J gene: TRBJ2-1; clone size: NA; D gene: NA; CDR3 protein: CASRGTGGMNEQFF; CDR3 DNA: TGTGCCAGCAGGGGGACGGGGGGCATGAATGAGCAGTTCTTC
V gene: TRBV7-9; J gene: TRBJ2-3; clone size: once; D gene: TRBD2; CDR3 protein: CASSPPGLAAGDTQYF; CDR3 DNA: TGTGCCAGCAGCCCCCCTGGACTAGCGGCAGGAGATACGCAGTATTTT
V gene: TRBV6-2/TRBV6-3; J gene: TRBJ1-2; clone size: NA; D gene: NA; CDR3 protein: CASSWTKSSYGYTF; CDR3 DNA: TGTGCCAGCAGTTGGACAAAAAGCTCCTATGGCTACACCTTC
V gene: TRBV5-1; J gene: TRBJ1-2; clone size: NA; D gene: TRBD1; CDR3 protein: CASSTTGGAGYGYTF; CDR3 DNA: TGCGCCAGCAGTACCACAGGGGGCGCCGGCTATGGCTACACCTTC
V gene: TRBV3-1/TRBV3-2; J gene: TRBJ2-5; clone size: NA; D gene: TRBD2; CDR3 protein: CASSQGLAGGRGETQYF; CDR3 DNA: TGTGCCAGCAGCCAAGGACTAGCGGGAGGGCGGGGAGAGACCCAGTACTTC
V gene: TRBV9; J gene: TRBJ2-7; clone size: NA; D gene: TRBD2; CDR3 protein: CASSEGLAGDRDEQYF; CDR3 DNA: TGTGCCAGCAGCGAGGGACTAGCGGGAGATCGCGACGAGCAGTACTTC
V gene: TRBV19; J gene: TRBJ1-5; clone size: NA; D gene: NA; CDR3 protein: CATERVRGSSNQPQHF; CDR3 DNA: TGTGCCACCGAAAGGGTGAGGGGGAGTAGCAATCAGCCCCAGCATTTT
V gene: TRBV5-5; J gene: TRBJ1-2; clone size: NA; D gene: NA; CDR3 protein: CASSRGEGRDGYTF; CDR3 DNA: TGTGCCAGCAGCCGAGGGGAGGGGCGCGACGGCTACACCTTC
V gene: TRBV3-1/TRBV3-2; J gene: TRBJ1-6; clone size: NA; D gene: NA; CDR3 protein: CASSQALGRVSVSPLHF; CDR3 DNA: TGTGCCAGCAGCCAAGCCCTGGGGAGGGTGAGCGTATCACCCCTCCACTTT
V gene: TRBV24-1; J gene: TRBJ2-1; clone size: once; D gene: NA; CDR3 protein: CATSDSQRRGQFF; CDR3 DNA: TGTGCCACCAGTGATTCCCAACGGAGGGGGCAGTTCTTC
V gene: TRBV30; J gene: TRBJ1-5; clone size: NA; D gene: TRBD1; CDR3 protein: CAWSDIPGQGINQPQHF; CDR3 DNA: TGTGCCTGGAGCGATATACCGGGACAGGGAATCAATCAGCCCCAGCATTTT
V gene: TRBV6-5; J gene: TRBJ2-1; clone size: NA; D gene: NA; CDR3 protein: CASPRTVLLF; CDR3 DNA: TGTGCCAGCCCGCGGACAGTTCTCCTCTTC